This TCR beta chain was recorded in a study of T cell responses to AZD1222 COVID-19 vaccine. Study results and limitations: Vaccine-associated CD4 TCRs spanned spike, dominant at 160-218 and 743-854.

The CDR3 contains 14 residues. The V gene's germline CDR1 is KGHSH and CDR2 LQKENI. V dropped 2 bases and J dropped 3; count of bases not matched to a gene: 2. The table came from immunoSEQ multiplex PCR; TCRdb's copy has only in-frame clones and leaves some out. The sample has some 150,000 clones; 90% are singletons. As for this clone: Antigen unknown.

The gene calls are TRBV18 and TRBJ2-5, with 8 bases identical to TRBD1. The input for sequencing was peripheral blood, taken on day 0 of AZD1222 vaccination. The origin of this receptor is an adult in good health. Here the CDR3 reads CASSPGTGEETQYF. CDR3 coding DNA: TGTGCCAGCTCACCAGGGACAGGAGAAGAGACCCAGTACTTC. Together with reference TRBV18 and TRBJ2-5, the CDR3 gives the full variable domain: NAGVMQNPRHLVRRRGQEARLRCSPMKGHSHVYWYRQLPEEGLKFMVYLQKENIIDESGMPKERFSAEFPKEGPSILRIQQVVRGDSAAYFCASSPGTGEETQYFGPGTRLLVL.